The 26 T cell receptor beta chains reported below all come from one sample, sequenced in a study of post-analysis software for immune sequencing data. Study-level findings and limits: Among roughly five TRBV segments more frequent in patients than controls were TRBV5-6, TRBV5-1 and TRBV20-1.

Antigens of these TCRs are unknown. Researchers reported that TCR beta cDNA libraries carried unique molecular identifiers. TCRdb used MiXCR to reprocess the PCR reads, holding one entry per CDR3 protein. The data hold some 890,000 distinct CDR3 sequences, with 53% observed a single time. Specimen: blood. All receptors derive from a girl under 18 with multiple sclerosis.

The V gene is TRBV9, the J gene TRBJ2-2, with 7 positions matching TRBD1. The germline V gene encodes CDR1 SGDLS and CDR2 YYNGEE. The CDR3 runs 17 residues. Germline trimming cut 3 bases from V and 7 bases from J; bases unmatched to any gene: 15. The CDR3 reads CASSAWTGGRGSGELFF. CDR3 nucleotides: TGTGCCAGCAGCGCTTGGACAGGCGGTCGAGGTAGCGGGGAGCTGTTTTTT. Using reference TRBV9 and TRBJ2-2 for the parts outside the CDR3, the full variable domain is DSGVTQTPKHLITATGQRVTLRCSPRSGDLSVYWYQQSLDQGLQFLIQYYNGEERAKGNILERFSAQQFPDLHSELNLSSLELGDSALYFCASSAWTGGRGSGELFFGEGSRLTVL.

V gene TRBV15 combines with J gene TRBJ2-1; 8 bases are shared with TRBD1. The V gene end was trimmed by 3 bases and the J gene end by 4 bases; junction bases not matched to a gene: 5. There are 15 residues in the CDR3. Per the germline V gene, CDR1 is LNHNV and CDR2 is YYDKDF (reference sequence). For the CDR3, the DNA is TGTGCCACCAGCAGCTCTGGGACAGGTTACAATGAGCAGTTCTTC. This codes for CATSSSGTGYNEQFF.

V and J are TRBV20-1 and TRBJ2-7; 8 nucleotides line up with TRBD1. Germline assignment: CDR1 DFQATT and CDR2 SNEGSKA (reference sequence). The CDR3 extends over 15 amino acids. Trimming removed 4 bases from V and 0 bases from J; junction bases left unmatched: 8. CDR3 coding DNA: TGCAGTGCTATGGACAGGGCTAGGAGCTCCTACGAGCAGTACTTC. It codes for CSAMDRARSSYEQYF.

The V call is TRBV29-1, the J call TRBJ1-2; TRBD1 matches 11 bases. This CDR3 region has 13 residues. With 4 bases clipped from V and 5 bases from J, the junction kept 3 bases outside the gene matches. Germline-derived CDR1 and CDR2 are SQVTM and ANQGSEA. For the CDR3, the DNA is TGCAGCGTTGGGGACAGGGGGAGGTATGGCTACACCTTC. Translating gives CSVGDRGRYGYTF.

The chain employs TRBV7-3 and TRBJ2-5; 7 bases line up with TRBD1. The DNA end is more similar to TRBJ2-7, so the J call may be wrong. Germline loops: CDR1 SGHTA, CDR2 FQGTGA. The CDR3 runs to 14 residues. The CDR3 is CASSTGERFHEQYF. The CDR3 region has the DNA TGTGCCAGCAGCACAGGGGAAAGATTCCACGAGCAGTACTTC.

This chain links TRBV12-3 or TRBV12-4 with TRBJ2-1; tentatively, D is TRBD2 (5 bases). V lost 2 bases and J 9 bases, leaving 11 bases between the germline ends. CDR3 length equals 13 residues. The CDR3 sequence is CASSLRGLSEQFF. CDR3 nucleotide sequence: TGTGCCAGCAGTTTAAGAGGGCTGAGTGAGCAGTTCTTC.

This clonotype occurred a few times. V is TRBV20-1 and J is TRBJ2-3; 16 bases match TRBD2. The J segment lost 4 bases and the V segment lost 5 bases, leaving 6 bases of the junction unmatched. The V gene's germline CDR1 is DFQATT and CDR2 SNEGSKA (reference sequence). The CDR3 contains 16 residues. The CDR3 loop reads CSAFRGTSGRADTQYF. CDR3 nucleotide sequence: TGCAGTGCTTTTCGAGGGACTAGCGGGAGGGCAGATACGCAGTATTTT.

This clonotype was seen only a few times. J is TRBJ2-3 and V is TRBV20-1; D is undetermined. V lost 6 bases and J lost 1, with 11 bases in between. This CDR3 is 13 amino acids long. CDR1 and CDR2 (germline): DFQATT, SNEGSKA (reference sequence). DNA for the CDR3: TGCAGTGCGCCCGGGCTCCGCACAGATACGCAGTATTTT. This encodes CSAPGLRTDTQYF.

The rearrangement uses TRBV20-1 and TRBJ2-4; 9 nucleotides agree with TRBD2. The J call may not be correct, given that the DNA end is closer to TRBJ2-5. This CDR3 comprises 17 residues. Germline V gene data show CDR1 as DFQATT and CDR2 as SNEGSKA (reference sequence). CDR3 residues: CSARDQGVAGVWETQYF. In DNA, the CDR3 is TGCAGTGCTAGAGATCAAGGGGTAGCGGGAGTGTGGGAGACCCAGTACTTC.

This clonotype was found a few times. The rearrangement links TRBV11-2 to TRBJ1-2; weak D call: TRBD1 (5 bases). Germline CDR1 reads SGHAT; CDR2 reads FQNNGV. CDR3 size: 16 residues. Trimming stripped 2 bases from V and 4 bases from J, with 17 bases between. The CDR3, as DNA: TGTGCCAGCAGCTTACAGGGCAAACGGCGTGGCTATGGCTACACCTTC. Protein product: CASSLQGKRRGYGYTF.

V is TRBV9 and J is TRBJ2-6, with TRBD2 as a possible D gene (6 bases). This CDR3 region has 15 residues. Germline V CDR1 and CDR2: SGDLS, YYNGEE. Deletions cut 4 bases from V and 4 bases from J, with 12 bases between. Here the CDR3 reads CASSIRDSGANVLTF. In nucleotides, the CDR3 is TGTGCCAGCAGCATACGGGACTCAGGGGCCAACGTCCTGACTTTC. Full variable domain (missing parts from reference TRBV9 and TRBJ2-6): DSGVTQTPKHLITATGQRVTLRCSPRSGDLSVYWYQQSLDQGLQFLIQYYNGEERAKGNILERFSAQQFPDLHSELNLSSLELGDSALYFCASSIRDSGANVLTFGAGSRLTVL.

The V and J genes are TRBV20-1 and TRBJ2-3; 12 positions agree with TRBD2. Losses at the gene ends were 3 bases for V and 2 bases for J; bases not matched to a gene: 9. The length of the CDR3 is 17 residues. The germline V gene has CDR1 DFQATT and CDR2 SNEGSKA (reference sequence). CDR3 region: CSARDPLAGGFTDTQYF. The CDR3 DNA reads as TGCAGTGCTAGGGATCCACTAGCGGGAGGTTTCACAGATACGCAGTATTTT.

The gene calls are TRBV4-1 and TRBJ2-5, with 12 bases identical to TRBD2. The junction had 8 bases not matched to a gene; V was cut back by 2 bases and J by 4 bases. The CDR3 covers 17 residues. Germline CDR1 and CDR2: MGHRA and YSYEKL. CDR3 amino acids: CASSQMGLAGGRETQYF. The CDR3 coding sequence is TGCGCCAGCAGCCAAATGGGTCTAGCGGGGGGGCGAGAGACCCAGTACTTC.

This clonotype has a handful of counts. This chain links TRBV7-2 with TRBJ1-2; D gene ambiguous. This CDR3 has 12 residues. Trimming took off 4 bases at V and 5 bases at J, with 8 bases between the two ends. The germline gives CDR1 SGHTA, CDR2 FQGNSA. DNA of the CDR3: TGTGCCAGCAGCTCCCCTCGGTATGGCTACACCTTC. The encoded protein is CASSSPRYGYTF.

The CDR3 loop reads CASRRVGTEAFF. CDR3 DNA: TGTGCCAGCAGAAGGGTGGGGACTGAAGCTTTCTTT. This chain links TRBV6-5 with TRBJ1-1; D unresolved. The length of the CDR3 is 12 residues. Trimming took off 6 bases at V and 5 bases at J, with 10 bases between the two ends. Germline CDR1 reads MNHEY; CDR2 reads SVGAGI.

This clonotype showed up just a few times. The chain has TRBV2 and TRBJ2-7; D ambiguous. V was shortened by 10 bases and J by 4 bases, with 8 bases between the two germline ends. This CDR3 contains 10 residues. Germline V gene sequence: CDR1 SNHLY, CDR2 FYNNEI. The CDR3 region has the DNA TGTGCCATCCCAGAATACGAGCAGTACTTC. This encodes CAIPEYEQYF.

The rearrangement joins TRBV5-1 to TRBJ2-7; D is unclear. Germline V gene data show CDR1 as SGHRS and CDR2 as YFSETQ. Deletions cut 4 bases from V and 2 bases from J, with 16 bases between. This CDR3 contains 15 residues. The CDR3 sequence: CASSQDGIHPYEQYF. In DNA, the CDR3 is TGCGCCAGCAGCCAGGACGGTATCCATCCCTACGAGCAGTACTTC.

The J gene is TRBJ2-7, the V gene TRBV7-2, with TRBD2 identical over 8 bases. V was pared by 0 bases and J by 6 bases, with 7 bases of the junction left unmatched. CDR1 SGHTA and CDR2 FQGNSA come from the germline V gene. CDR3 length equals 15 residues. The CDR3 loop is CASSLAFNREGEQYF. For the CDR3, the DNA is TGTGCCAGCAGCTTAGCGTTTAACCGGGAGGGCGAGCAGTACTTC.

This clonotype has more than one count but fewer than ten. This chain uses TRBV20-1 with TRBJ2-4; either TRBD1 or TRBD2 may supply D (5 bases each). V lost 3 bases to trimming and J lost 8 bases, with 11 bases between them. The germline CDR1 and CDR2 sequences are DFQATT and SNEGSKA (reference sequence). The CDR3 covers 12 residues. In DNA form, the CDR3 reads TGCAGTGCTAGCGGGACCTTGGACATTCAGTACTTC. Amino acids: CSASGTLDIQYF.

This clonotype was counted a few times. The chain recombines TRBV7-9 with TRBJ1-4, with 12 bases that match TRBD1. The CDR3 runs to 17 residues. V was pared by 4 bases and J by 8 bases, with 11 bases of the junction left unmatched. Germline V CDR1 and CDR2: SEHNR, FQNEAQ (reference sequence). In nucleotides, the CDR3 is TGTGCCAGCAGCTCCCGGGACAGGGGGCGCGTACGGGAAAAACTGTTTTTT. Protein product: CASSSRDRGRVREKLFF.

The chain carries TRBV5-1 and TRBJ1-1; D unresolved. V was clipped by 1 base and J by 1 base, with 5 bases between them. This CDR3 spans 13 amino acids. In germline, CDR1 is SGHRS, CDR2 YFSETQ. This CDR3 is CASSLKENTEAFF. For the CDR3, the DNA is TGCGCCAGCAGCTTGAAGGAGAACACTGAAGCTTTCTTT. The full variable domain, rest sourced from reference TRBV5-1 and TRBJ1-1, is KAGVTQTPRYLIKTRGQQVTLSCSPISGHRSVSWYQQTPGQGLQFLFEYFSETQRNKGNFPGRFSGRQFSNSRSEMNVSTLELGDSALYLCASSLKENTEAFFGQGTRLTVV.

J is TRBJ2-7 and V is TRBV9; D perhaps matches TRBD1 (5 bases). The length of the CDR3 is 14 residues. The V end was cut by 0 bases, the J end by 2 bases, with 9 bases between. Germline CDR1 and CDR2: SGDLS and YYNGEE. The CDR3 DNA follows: TGTGCCAGCAGCGTAGAGGGGAACGCCTACGAGCAGTACTTC. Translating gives CASSVEGNAYEQYF. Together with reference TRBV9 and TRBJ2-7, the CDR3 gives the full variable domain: DSGVTQTPKHLITATGQRVTLRCSPRSGDLSVYWYQQSLDQGLQFLIQYYNGEERAKGNILERFSAQQFPDLHSELNLSSLELGDSALYFCASSVEGNAYEQYFGPGTRLTVT.

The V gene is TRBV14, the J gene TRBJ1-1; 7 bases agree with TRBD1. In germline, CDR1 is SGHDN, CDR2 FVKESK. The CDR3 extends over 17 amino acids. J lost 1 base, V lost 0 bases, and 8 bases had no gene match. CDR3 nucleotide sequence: TGTGCCAGCAGCCAAGACGGTGGAAGGGGGCAGAACACTGAAGCTTTCTTT. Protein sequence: CASSQDGGRGQNTEAFF. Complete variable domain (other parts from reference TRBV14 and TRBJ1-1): EAGVTQFPSHSVIEKGQTVTLRCDPISGHDNLYWYRRVMGKEIKFLLHFVKESKQDESGMPNNRFLAERTGGTYSTLKVQPAELEDSGVYFCASSQDGGRGQNTEAFFGQGTRLTVV.

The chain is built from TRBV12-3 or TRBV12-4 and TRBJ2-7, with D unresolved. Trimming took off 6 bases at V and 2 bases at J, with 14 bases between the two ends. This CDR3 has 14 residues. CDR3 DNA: TGTGCCAGCAGCTCCCCCGGGCCCCCCTACGAGCAGTACTTC. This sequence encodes CASSSPGPPYEQYF.

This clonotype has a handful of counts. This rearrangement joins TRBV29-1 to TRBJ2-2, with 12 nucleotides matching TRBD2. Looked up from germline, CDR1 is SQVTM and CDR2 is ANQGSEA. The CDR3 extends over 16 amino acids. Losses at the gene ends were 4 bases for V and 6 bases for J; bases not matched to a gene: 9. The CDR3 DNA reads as TGCAGCGTTGTGCTCGGTCTAGCGGGGGGGCCCGGGGAGCTGTTTTTT. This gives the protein CSVVLGLAGGPGELFF.

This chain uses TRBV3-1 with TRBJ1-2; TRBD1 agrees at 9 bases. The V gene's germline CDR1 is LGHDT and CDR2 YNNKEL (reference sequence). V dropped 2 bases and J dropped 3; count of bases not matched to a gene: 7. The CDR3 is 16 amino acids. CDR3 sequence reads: CASSQRGTGTHYGYTF. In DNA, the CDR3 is TGTGCCAGCAGCCAAAGGGGGACAGGGACTCACTATGGCTACACCTTC. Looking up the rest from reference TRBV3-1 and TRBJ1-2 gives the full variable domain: DTAVSQTPKYLVTQMGNDKSIKCEQNLGHDTMYWYKQDSKKFLKIMFSYNNKELIINETVPNRFSPKSPDKAHLNLHINSLELGDSAVYFCASSQRGTGTHYGYTFGSGTRLTVV.